This paragraph reports one T cell receptor (beta chain). The data were obtained in a study of shared T cell receptors in the human thymus. Only in-frame clones appear in the TCRdb table, and some are missing; sequencing was by immunoSEQ multiplex PCR. The table records over 450,000 clones, approximately 80% of them present only once. This CDR3 region has 14 residues. Germline V gives CDR1 SQVTM, CDR2 ANQGSEA. V dropped 3 bases and J dropped 1; count of bases not matched to a gene: 4. Another study also made use of these data, one on human thymus T cells. That paper adds: Corrective cardiac operations yielded the resected thymus tissue. Apparent bias marked the V and J gene usage of thymic and blood repertoires.

The clonotype was recovered from a boy under three years old with a congenital heart defect. Sequenced material: thymocytes. This chain joins TRBV29-1 and TRBJ2-7; 9 nucleotides match TRBD1. CDR3 DNA sequence: TGCAGCGTTGAGTCCGGGACAGGGTCCTACGAGCAGTACTTC. Its protein is CSVESGTGSYEQYF.